This T cell receptor (beta chain) was identified in a study of blood T cell repertoires in COVID-19. Study overall: PBMCs, B-cell-depleted T cells, or T cells were the source of the cDNA or gDNA that made up the material.

Per the study methods: Amplified reference gene primers provided the basis for estimating nucleated cell counts. TCRdb's copy holds only in-frame clones and misses some; the assay was immunoSEQ multiplex PCR. D and trimming were read from the DNA, whereas the V and J calls and clone size are those reported in that table. The data show over 150,000 clones, approximately 85% seen once. The source is a man aged 55 to 70 with COVID-19, enrolled during active disease. Material: peripheral blood.

Here the CDR3 reads CASSMGQSNTEAFF. CDR3 in DNA: TGTGCCAGTAGTATGGGACAGTCGAACACTGAAGCTTTCTTT. V is TRBV19 and J is TRBJ1-1; TRBD1 matches at 7 bases. This CDR3 is 14 amino acids long. CDR1 and CDR2 from the germline V gene are LNHDA and SQIVND (reference sequence). The trim removed 3 bases at V and 1 base at J, leaving 2 bases unmatched.